Below are 24 T cell receptor beta chains sequenced from a single sample in a study of blood T cell repertoires in COVID-19. Sequenced by immunoSEQ multiplex PCR; TCRdb stores in-frame clones only, minus some. The table shows 200,000 to 300,000 clones, with around 87% occurring only once. The source material was peripheral blood. These receptors all come from an older woman with active or convalescent COVID-19.

The chain has TRBV7-2 and TRBJ2-2; TRBD1 agrees at 8 bases. The V gene end was trimmed by 5 bases and the J gene end by 5 bases; junction bases not matched to a gene: 7. Germline V gene lookup returns CDR1 SGHTA and CDR2 FQGNSA. This CDR3 has 15 amino acids. The CDR3 bases are TGTGCCAGCAGCGGGCCAACAGGGGGTACCGGGGAGCTGTTTTTT. Translated, it gives CASSGPTGGTGELFF.

The CDR3 here is CASSVPGQSTQYF. The CDR3 DNA reads as TGTGCCAGCAGCGTACCGGGACAGAGTACGCAGTATTTT. The chain combines TRBV5-4 with TRBJ2-3; TRBD1 matches at 7 bases. The CDR3 covers 13 residues. The germline V gene has CDR1 SGHNT and CDR2 YYREEE (reference sequence). J gave up 8 bases and V 4 bases, and 7 bases lay outside the gene matches.

The chain employs TRBV7-2 and TRBJ2-1, with a possible D match to TRBD2 (6 bases). Trimming cost V 2 bases and J 0 bases, with 8 bases left between them. The germline V gene encodes CDR1 SGHTA and CDR2 FQGNSA. CDR3 length: 15 amino acids. The CDR3 DNA sequence: TGTGCCAGCAGCTTAAGGCGGGACTCCTACAATGAGCAGTTCTTC. Translating gives CASSLRRDSYNEQFF.

This chain uses TRBV7-3 with TRBJ2-2, with 8 positions matching TRBD1. CDR1 and CDR2 from the germline V gene are SGHTA and FQGTGA. The CDR3 has 16 residues. V trimming: 5 bases; J trimming: 4 bases; junction bases outside the gene matches: 9. The CDR3 loop is CASSAAGGAGTGELFF. DNA for the CDR3: TGTGCCAGCAGCGCGGCAGGGGGCGCTGGCACCGGGGAGCTGTTTTTT.

The CDR3, as DNA: TGTGCCAGCAGTTTAACCGACAGGAGAGGAGCAACTAATGAAAAACTGTTTTTT. It translates to CASSLTDRRGATNEKLFF. The gene calls are TRBV27 and TRBJ1-4; D is possibly TRBD1 (6 bases). Per the germline V gene, CDR1 is MNHEY and CDR2 is SMNVEV (reference sequence). Trimming took 2 bases from V and 0 from J, leaving 16 bases between them. The CDR3 has 18 amino acids.

A word on this clone: At one of its ends the junction is not consistent with the germline gene, which may arise from a read error. The V and J genes are TRBV7-2 and TRBJ1-1; the D is unclear. Germline lookup yields CDR1 SGHTA and CDR2 FQGNSA. The CDR3 covers 14 residues. The CDR3, as DNA: TGTGCCAGCAGCTTAGGTCAGATGAAAACTGAAGCTTTCTTT. This sequence encodes CASSLGQMKTEAFF.

In this sample, this clone turned up a few times. The chain employs TRBV20-1 and TRBJ2-1, with D unclear. CDR1 and CDR2 from the germline V gene are DFQATT and SNEGSKA (reference sequence). Between the trimmed V and J ends, which lost 7 bases and 4 bases, there was a span of 8 bases. This CDR3 comprises 11 residues. The CDR3 sequence: CSVDGYNEQFF. In DNA, the CDR3 is TGCAGTGTTGACGGGTACAATGAGCAGTTCTTC.

V is TRBV12-3 or TRBV12-4 and J is TRBJ2-5; D gene uncertain. Trimming removed 1 base from V and 4 bases from J, with 7 bases in between. This CDR3 contains 13 residues. CDR3 nucleotide sequence: TGTGCCAGCAGTTTAGAAGGCGGAGAGACCCAGTACTTC. This translates into CASSLEGGETQYF.

This chain connects TRBV5-8 to TRBJ2-2, with D possibly being TRBD1 (6 bases). CDR1 is SGHTS, CDR2 YDEGEE, per germline. The V gene lost 6 bases and the J gene lost 6 bases, with 15 bases spanning the gap. The CDR3 covers 14 residues. CDR3 coding DNA: TGTGCCAGCATCCTACAGGGTGGGGCCGGGGAGCTGTTTTTT. Its translation: CASILQGGAGELFF. Complete variable domain (other parts from reference TRBV5-8 and TRBJ2-2): EAGVTQSPTHLIKTRGQQATLRCSPISGHTSVYWYQQALGLGLQFLLWYDEGEERNRGNFPPRFSGRQFPNYSSELNVNALELEDSALYLCASILQGGAGELFFGEGSRLTVL.

This chain connects TRBV18 to TRBJ2-7; 9 bases fit TRBD1. The J segment lost 2 bases and the V segment lost 3 bases, leaving 5 bases of the junction unmatched. This CDR3 contains 15 residues. The germline V gene encodes CDR1 KGHSH and CDR2 LQKENI. The CDR3 reads CASSPGTGRAYEQYF. The CDR3 coding sequence is TGTGCCAGCTCACCGGGGACAGGGAGGGCCTACGAGCAGTACTTC.

This clone was counted once. The chain joins TRBV7-8 to TRBJ2-1; D is uncertain. The V and J ends lost 0 bases and 4 bases respectively, with 10 bases between them. The V gene's germline CDR1 is SGHVS and CDR2 FQNEAQ. This CDR3 comprises 15 residues. The CDR3 sequence is CASSLARSTYNEQFF. The CDR3 DNA sequence: TGTGCCAGCAGCTTAGCGAGGTCCACATACAATGAGCAGTTCTTC.

The genes are TRBV18 and TRBJ1-3, with 9 positions matching TRBD1. This CDR3 spans 13 amino acids. V dropped 0 bases and J dropped 11; count of bases not matched to a gene: 2. CDR1 is KGHSH, CDR2 LQKENI, per germline. CDR3 coding DNA: TGTGCCAGCTCACCACCGGGACAGGGAGCCATATATTTT. It translates to CASSPPGQGAIYF.

For the CDR3, the DNA is TGTGCCAGCAGTTTATCCCGGACAGGGGTGGCAGATACGCAGTATTTT. Amino acid sequence: CASSLSRTGVADTQYF. The chain links TRBV27 to TRBJ2-3; TRBD1 aligns across 9 bases. The CDR3 is 16 residues long. CDR1 is MNHEY and CDR2 is SMNVEV in the germline V gene (reference sequence). V lost 0 bases to trimming and J lost 4 bases; unmatched junction nucleotides: 5.

This sequence joins TRBV3-1 (or the pseudogene TRBV3-2) and TRBJ2-1, with 9 positions matching TRBD1. V gave up 6 bases and J gave up 15 bases; unmatched junction bases: 9. CDR1 is LGHDT and CDR2 is YNNKEL in the germline V gene (reference sequence). This CDR3 is 12 amino acids long. The CDR3: CASSFDRGGWFF. The CDR3 coding sequence is TGTGCCAGCAGTTTCGACAGGGGGGGCTGGTTCTTC.

The chain links TRBV7-6 to TRBJ1-2; D gene ambiguous. CDR3 length: 15 residues. From germline, CDR1 is SGHVS and CDR2 FNYEAQ. Trimming cost V 0 bases and J 8 bases, with 16 bases left between them. CDR3 protein: CASSLAEIKARGYTF. In DNA, the CDR3 is TGTGCCAGCAGCTTAGCGGAGATTAAGGCCCGCGGCTACACCTTC.

The chain has TRBV7-2 and TRBJ2-5; 7 bases fit TRBD2. The CDR3 consists of 18 residues. The ends lost 1 base at V and 4 bases at J; junction bases unmatched: 15. Germline-derived CDR1 and CDR2 are SGHTA and FQGNSA. CDR3 protein: CASSLVGGSGAWGETQYF. DNA for the CDR3: TGTGCCAGCAGCTTAGTTGGTGGGAGCGGGGCCTGGGGAGAGACCCAGTACTTC.

J is TRBJ2-3 and V is TRBV7-9; possible D gene TRBD2, 6 bases. Germline CDR1 SEHNR, CDR2 FQNEAQ (reference sequence). This CDR3 is built from 17 residues. With 5 bases removed from V and 2 bases from J, the gap between germline ends came to 20 bases. As DNA, the CDR3 is TGTGCCAGCAGCCAGTTCGGTCGGAGGGGCGACACAGATACGCAGTATTTT. Translation: CASSQFGRRGDTDTQYF. Drawing the rest from reference TRBV7-9 and TRBJ2-3, the complete variable domain is DTGVSQNPRHKITKRGQNVTFRCDPISEHNRLYWYRQTLGQGPEFLTYFQNEAQLEKSRLLSDRFSAERPKGSFSTLEIQRTEQGDSAMYLCASSQFGRRGDTDTQYFGPGTRLTVL.

The CDR3 loop is CASSIRGGGPNQETQYF. In DNA, the CDR3 is TGTGCCAGCAGTATCCGCGGAGGGGGCCCTAACCAAGAGACCCAGTACTTC. The chain is built from TRBV6-2 or TRBV6-3 and TRBJ2-5, with a weak D call TRBD1 (7 bases). Germline CDR1 is MNHEY and CDR2 is SVGEGT. The CDR3 spans 17 residues. V was trimmed by 5 bases and J by 0 bases, leaving 19 bases between them.

The genes are TRBV12-3 or TRBV12-4 and TRBJ2-2; D is uncertain. V was trimmed by 3 bases and J by 6 bases, leaving 5 bases between them. This CDR3 spans 12 amino acids. The CDR3 sequence: CASSFHSGELFF. The CDR3 DNA sequence: TGTGCCAGCAGTTTTCATTCCGGGGAGCTGTTTTTT.

V usage is TRBV5-6 and J usage is TRBJ1-6; the D gene is possibly TRBD1 (5 bases). The germline V and J ends were trimmed by 0 bases and 10 bases, with 11 bases remaining between them. The CDR3 has 14 residues. Looked up from germline, CDR1 is SGHDT and CDR2 is YYEEEE. This chain's CDR3 is CASSLGVEGSPLHF. CDR3 DNA: TGTGCCAGCAGCTTGGGGGTGGAGGGGTCACCCCTCCACTTT.

This clone was detected a few times. The chain is built from TRBV6-2 or TRBV6-3 and TRBJ2-4, with D tentatively TRBD1 (6 bases). CDR1 and CDR2 from the germline V gene are MNHEY and SVGEGT. Trimming stripped 4 bases from V and 5 bases from J, with 15 bases between. This CDR3 comprises 15 residues. Here the CDR3 reads CASSWGQYRENIQYF. CDR3 in DNA: TGTGCCAGCAGTTGGGGTCAATACAGGGAAAACATTCAGTACTTC.

J is TRBJ2-3 and V is TRBV15; perhaps TRBD2 as D (6 bases). Germline CDR1 is LNHNV and CDR2 is YYDKDF (reference sequence). The ends were cut back, 4 bases at V and 0 bases at J, with 11 bases in the middle. CDR3 length: 15 residues. CDR3 protein: CATSMTRASTDTQYF. In DNA, the CDR3 is TGTGCCACCAGCATGACTAGGGCGAGCACAGATACGCAGTATTTT.

CDR3 loop: CAIKGEMSSYNSPLHF. Written as DNA, the CDR3 is TGTGCCATCAAAGGGGAAATGAGCTCCTATAATTCACCCCTCCACTTT. The rearrangement joins TRBV10-3 to TRBJ1-6; perhaps TRBD1 as D (5 bases). The CDR3 has 16 amino acids. Germline V CDR1 and CDR2: ENHRY, SYGVKD. V gave up 7 bases and J gave up 0 bases, with 13 bases separating them.

The chain joins TRBV5-1 to TRBJ1-1; no firm D call. With 4 bases removed from V and 4 bases from J, the gap between germline ends came to 11 bases. CDR1 and CDR2 (germline): SGHRS, YFSETQ. CDR3 length: 13 residues. The CDR3 bases are TGCGCCAGCAGCCCCAGGTCCATCACTGAAGCTTTCTTT. It specifies CASSPRSITEAFF.